This T cell receptor (beta chain) emerged from a study of regulatory T cells in long-lasting Graves disease. Specified time point: persistent/refractory GD, antithyroid drugs over 5 years with positive TRAb. After RNA was extracted from PBMCs, the TCR library was made from it. A peripheral blood sample, roughly 8.5 milliliters in volume, was drawn into EDTA tubes. Study-wide points: Among the persistent patients, some 2,900 public clonotypes were shared, more than the approximately 970 shared among new patients.

Sequencing libraries for TCR beta were prepared with iRepertoire HTBI primers and Arm-PCR of CDR3 regions. TCRdb called the multiplex PCR reads again in MiXCR, with one record for every CDR3 protein. The sample includes around 300,000 distinct CDR3 sequences, roughly 21% of them seen just once. Of note for this clonotype: Antigen unknown. It is likely a read error, because the conserved phenylalanine at the end of the CDR3 is missing.

This CDR3 comprises 14 residues. Trimming took 6 bases from V and 1 from J, leaving 13 bases between them. Germline V gene sequence: CDR1 LNHDA, CDR2 SQIVND (reference sequence). The chain joins TRBV19 to TRBJ2-7; D unclear. The receptor was isolated from a female donor with Graves disease. The material was peripheral blood mononuclear cells (PBMCs), obtained when the disease was refractory, from a patient treated with antithyroid drugs. The DNA of the CDR3 is TGTGCCAGTAGCCGAGACACTCCTTCCTACGAGCAGTACTCC. This sequence encodes CASSRDTPSYEQYS.